The 5 T cell receptor beta chains presented below share a single source sample, sequenced in a study of T cells after yellow fever vaccination. TCRdb re-called the 5' RACE reads through MiXCR, storing one row per CDR3 protein. This repertoire shows hundreds of thousands of distinct CDR3 sequences, more than 9% found once; its top ten account for more than 13%. The input for sequencing was PBMCs, taken on the day of the yellow fever booster vaccination. The receptors shown here come from a man under 40 who received the YFV17D yellow fever vaccine.

The chain couples TRBV12-3 or TRBV12-4 to TRBJ1-5, with a weak D call TRBD1 (5 bases). V lost 2 bases to trimming and J lost 0 bases, with 14 bases between them. The CDR3 has 17 residues. The CDR3 nucleotides read TGTGCCAGCAGTTTAAACCTCGGCAGGGCTAGCAATCAGCCCCAGCATTTT. Translated: CASSLNLGRASNQPQHF.

This clonotype was seen a handful of times. This rearrangement joins TRBV7-8 to TRBJ2-3; 9 nucleotides line up with TRBD2. The length of the CDR3 is 16 residues. V lost 5 bases, J lost 4 bases, and 10 bases stayed unmatched. Germline lookup yields CDR1 SGHVS and CDR2 FQNEAQ. The CDR3 nucleotides are TGTGCCAGCAGCAAACCGCGGGAGGGCCTAGCAGATACGCAGTATTTT. This gives the protein CASSKPREGLADTQYF. The variable domain in full, completed from reference TRBV7-8 and TRBJ2-3, reads GAGVSQSPRYKVAKRGQDVALRCDPISGHVSLFWYQQALGQGPEFLTYFQNEAQLDKSGLPSDRFFAERPEGSVSTLKIQRTQQEDSAVYLCASSKPREGLADTQYFGPGTRLTVL.

This clonotype was seen a handful of times. The CDR3 DNA is TGTGCCACCCATCGCGGACTAGCGGGAGAAGAGCAGTTCTTC. This translates into CATHRGLAGEEQFF. The chain links TRBV24-1 to TRBJ2-1; 13 positions match TRBD2. V gave up 9 bases and J gave up 10 bases; unmatched junction bases: 8. The V gene's germline CDR1 is KGHDR and CDR2 SFDVKD. The CDR3 totals 14 residues.

The chain joins TRBV7-8 to TRBJ2-1; D unclear. The CDR3 is 12 residues long. V dropped 2 bases and J dropped 10 bases, with 9 bases sitting between them. Germline V gene lookup returns CDR1 SGHVS and CDR2 FQNEAQ. The CDR3 loop reads CASSLLSVEQFF. DNA for the CDR3: TGTGCCAGCAGCTTACTTTCCGTCGAGCAGTTCTTC.

This clonotype has a handful of counts. V usage is TRBV18 and J usage is TRBJ1-6, with D perhaps matching TRBD1 (6 bases). The V end was cut by 3 bases, the J end by 7 bases, with 7 bases between. Germline CDR1 and CDR2: KGHSH and LQKENI. There are 13 residues in the CDR3. CDR3 DNA: TGTGCCAGCTCACCGGACAGAAATTCACCCCTCCACTTT. It is translated as CASSPDRNSPLHF.